The clone carrying this TCR beta chain appeared a few times. The antigen is unknown. The entry originates in a study of cytomegalovirus exposure and HLA in healthy donors. Whole-study findings and limits: According to reports, the classifier identified cytomegalovirus status with high specificity and sensitivity. No immune exposure information besides CMV serostatus was available. Productive rates of about 90% or about 30% were seen for most TCR beta V segments in an earlier analysis.

J gave up 4 bases and V 3 bases, and 6 bases lay outside the gene matches. This CDR3 spans 15 amino acids. The germline V gene has CDR1 MGHRA and CDR2 YSYEKL. Each of the donors was a healthy bone marrow donor. The PCR used 60 Vbeta and 13 Jbeta primers. Clones were read by immunoSEQ multiplex PCR, and TCRdb kept only the in-frame ones, dropping some. The table includes about 170,000 clones, around 74% detected once. The chain combines TRBV4-1 with TRBJ1-5, with 7 bases matching TRBD1. Sequences were obtained from PBMCs. This TCR came from a female donor in good health and CMV-seronegative. The CDR3 is CASSQEGQPNQPQHF. The DNA for the CDR3 is TGCGCCAGCAGCCAGGAGGGACAGCCTAATCAGCCCCAGCATTTT.